The 7 T cell receptor beta chains below were found in one sample sequenced in a study of shared clonotypes between healthy human individuals. TCRdb's table, derived via immunoSEQ multiplex PCR, lists solely in-frame clones and lacks some. The sample has hundreds of thousands of clones; 77% are singletons. Sequencing was performed on PBMCs. The origin of the receptors is a woman in her thirties or forties in good health. Some clones in this sample may be carry-over from other donors' samples.

This clone was recorded once. This chain joins TRBV30 and TRBJ1-5; 7 bases agree with TRBD1. Per germline, CDR1 GTSNPN and CDR2 SVGIG (reference sequence). CDR3 length: 13 residues. The ends lost 4 bases at V and 2 bases at J; junction bases unmatched: 2. CDR3: CAWNQGGNQPQHF. The CDR3 DNA reads as TGTGCCTGGAACCAGGGGGGCAATCAGCCCCAGCATTTT.

On this clone itself: A far larger clone is only one base removed, so a read error is likely. Here the CDR3 omits its conserved ending phenylalanine or tryptophan, so a read error is the likely source. The rearrangement joins TRBV29-1 to TRBJ2-3; 10 bases are shared with TRBD2. CDR1 is SQVTM and CDR2 is ANQGSEA in the germline V gene. Trimming at V came to 5 bases and at J to 0 bases, leaving 2 bases not matched to a gene. The CDR3 spans 14 residues. The CDR3 DNA is TGCAGCGTTTCGACTAGCGGGAGCACAGATACGCAGTATTGT. Translated: CSVSTSGSTDTQYC.

J is TRBJ1-1 and V is TRBV18; D is perhaps TRBD1 (6 bases). The V and J ends lost 3 bases and 5 bases respectively, with 10 bases between them. This CDR3 contains 13 residues. The germline V gene has CDR1 KGHSH and CDR2 LQKENI. The CDR3 loop reads CASSPSQGTEAFF. The DNA for the CDR3 is TGTGCCAGCTCACCGTCGCAGGGGACTGAAGCTTTCTTT. Based on the CDR3 plus reference TRBV18 and TRBJ1-1, the full variable domain is NAGVMQNPRHLVRRRGQEARLRCSPMKGHSHVYWYRQLPEEGLKFMVYLQKENIIDESGMPKERFSAEFPKEGPSILRIQQVVRGDSAAYFCASSPSQGTEAFFGQGTRLTVV.

Concerning this clone itself: The sample holds other DNA sequences that translate to the same CDR3. This chain joins TRBV5-6 and TRBJ1-2, with TRBD1 identical over 7 bases. The CDR3 is 14 residues long. V shed 2 bases, J shed 3 bases, and the junction held 4 bases outside the gene matches. The germline V gene encodes CDR1 SGHDT and CDR2 YYEEEE. The CDR3 coding sequence is TGTGCCAGCAGCTTATCCGGGACAGACTATGGCTACACCTTC. Encoded protein: CASSLSGTDYGYTF.

This chain joins TRBV13 and TRBJ2-7; TRBD1 agrees at 7 bases. V lost 1 base, J lost 3 bases, and 9 bases stayed unmatched. Looked up from germline, CDR1 is PRHDT and CDR2 is FYEKMQ (reference sequence). This CDR3 region has 16 residues. The CDR3 reads CASSLVGRTGNYEQYF. The CDR3 DNA is TGTGCCAGCAGCTTAGTGGGTAGGACAGGAAACTACGAGCAGTACTTC.

In the case of this clone: A far larger clone is off by one base, so a read error is likely. The same CDR3 can be traced to other DNA sequences in this sample. The V and J genes are TRBV29-1 and TRBJ2-5; no firm D call. CDR3 size: 12 residues. V shed 8 bases and J shed 5 bases, with 15 bases lying between them. Germline V gene data show CDR1 as SQVTM and CDR2 as ANQGSEA. The CDR3 region is CSYRLMGETQYF. The CDR3 coding sequence is TGCAGCTACCGCCTGATGGGGGAGACCCAGTACTTC.

The CDR3 region is CAISDWNTEAFF. CDR3 nucleotides: TGTGCCATCAGTGATTGGAACACTGAAGCTTTCTTT. The chain uses TRBV10-3 and TRBJ1-1, with D hard to call. V gave up 3 bases and J gave up 1 base, with 3 bases separating them. The CDR3 consists of 12 residues. CDR1 and CDR2 from the germline V gene are ENHRY and SYGVKD.